This T cell receptor (beta chain) was sequenced in a study of CD8 T cells in Susac syndrome. Random hexamers were used to reverse transcribe the RNA input (roughly 0.5 to 1 ug). TCRdb reanalysed the immunoSEQ multiplex PCR reads using MiXCR and keeps one entry per CDR3 protein. Of some 260,000 distinct CDR3 sequences listed, 70% to 90% are singletons. The CDR3 is made up of 14 amino acids. Per the germline V gene, CDR1 is MNHEY and CDR2 is SMNVEV (reference sequence). Trimming pared 2 bases from V and 2 bases from J, leaving 7 bases between. The material sequenced was CD8+ T cells from PBMCs. The sequence was collected from a human donor with multiple sclerosis. The V and J genes are TRBV27 and TRBJ1-5; D remains ambiguous. DNA for the CDR3: TGTGCCAGCAGTTTAAAGCGGGGCAATCAGCCCCAGCATTTT. Its protein is CASSLKRGNQPQHF.